Below, 8 T cell receptor beta chains from the same sample are listed, as sequenced in a study of response to subunit inactivated influenza vaccine (dated 2018 in TCRdb). The meaning of the sample's time point label: 45 days after influenza vaccine administration. Library construction relied on RT-PCR. Data came from an Illumina HiSeq 2500. TCRdb reworked the public reads: Q25 trimming with fastp, MiXCR clone assembly, productive beta chains retained. A single entry per CDR3 protein holds the most common genes and DNA from its merged rows. The sample includes fewer than 700,000 distinct CDR3 sequences, with 10% to 15% observed a single time. Less than 15% of the sample goes to the ten largest clones. The input for sequencing was PBMCs from blood, taken 45 days after vaccination. The receptors come from a man aged 45-60 years who received an inactivated influenza vaccine. Donor details come from another sample of the same person, matched by shared clones.

This clonotype appeared a few times. The rearrangement uses TRBV12-3 or TRBV12-4 and TRBJ2-1; a possible D gene is TRBD1 (6 bases). The CDR3 is 13 amino acids. Trimming took off 7 bases at V and 9 bases at J, with 16 bases between the two ends. CDR3 bases: TGTGCCAGCACTAAGGGGGTTACCGGTGAGCAGTTCTTC. As protein: CASTKGVTGEQFF.

This clonotype was seen ten or more times. The V call is TRBV12-3 or TRBV12-4, the J call TRBJ2-1; 10 nucleotides align to TRBD1. Germline trimming cut 1 base from V and 9 bases from J; bases unmatched to any gene: 0. CDR3 length: 13 amino acids. The CDR3 here is CASSLGTGGEQFF. CDR3 DNA sequence: TGTGCCAGCAGTTTAGGGACAGGGGGTGAGCAGTTCTTC.

This clonotype was recorded many times. V is TRBV6-5 and J is TRBJ1-6, with TRBD1 matching over 7 bases. J gave up 4 bases and V 4 bases, and 4 bases lay outside the gene matches. This CDR3 is built from 15 residues. Germline V gene data show CDR1 as MNHEY and CDR2 as SVGAGI. CDR3 in amino acids: CASSLTGAYNSPLHF. The CDR3, as DNA: TGTGCCAGCAGTTTAACAGGGGCTTATAATTCACCCCTCCACTTT.

The chain joins TRBV5-5 to TRBJ1-1; D might be TRBD1 (6 bases). V lost 1 base to trimming and J lost 3 bases, with 13 bases between them. The CDR3 totals 15 residues. In germline, CDR1 is SGHKS, CDR2 YYEKEE (reference sequence). The CDR3 nucleotides are TGTGCCAGCAGCTTGAGGGGGGGGGAATACACTGAAGCTTTCTTT. Translating it yields CASSLRGGEYTEAFF. The entire variable domain, with the rest obtained from reference TRBV5-5 and TRBJ1-1, is as follows: DAGVTQSPTHLIKTRGQQVTLRCSPISGHKSVSWYQQVLGQGPQFIFQYYEKEERGRGNFPDRFSARQFPNYSSELNVNALLLGDSALYLCASSLRGGEYTEAFFGQGTRLTVV.

This clonotype was found a few times. The CDR3 spells CAISDNRGETQYF. CDR3 nucleotide sequence: TGTGCCATCAGTGACAACAGGGGAGAGACCCAGTACTTC. The chain employs TRBV10-3 and TRBJ2-5, with 7 positions matching TRBD1. Unmatched junction bases numbered 2, after V lost 3 bases and J lost 4 bases. The CDR3 has 13 amino acids. Germline V lookup: CDR1 ENHRY, CDR2 SYGVKD.

This clonotype has just a few counts. This rearrangement joins TRBV4-1 to TRBJ1-2; D gene uncertain. CDR3 size: 14 residues. The V gene lost 0 bases and the J gene lost 4 bases, with 9 bases spanning the gap. CDR1 and CDR2 from the germline V gene are MGHRA and YSYEKL. Here the CDR3 DNA reads TGCGCCAGCAGCCAAGACCGTACCCCCTATGGCTACACCTTC. As protein: CASSQDRTPYGYTF.

This clonotype occurred a few times. The chain has TRBV7-9 and TRBJ2-7; D is unresolved. V was cut by 1 base and J by 6 bases, with 13 bases left in between. Germline CDR1 reads SEHNR; CDR2 reads FQNEAQ (reference sequence). The CDR3 covers 14 residues. This chain's CDR3 is CASSLVTSPGEQYF. Written as DNA, the CDR3 is TGTGCCAGCAGCTTAGTTACCAGTCCGGGCGAGCAGTACTTC.

This clonotype showed up just a few times. The chain employs TRBV7-2 and TRBJ2-7; tentative D call: TRBD2 (5 bases). Looked up from germline, CDR1 is SGHTA and CDR2 is FQGNSA. The CDR3 covers 12 residues. V gave up 8 bases and J gave up 3 bases, with 11 bases separating them. CDR3 protein: CASGRGVYEQYF. In nucleotides, the CDR3 is TGTGCCAGCGGGAGAGGCGTCTACGAGCAGTACTTC. Full variable domain (rest looked up from reference TRBV7-2 and TRBJ2-7): GAGVSQSPSNKVTEKGKDVELRCDPISGHTALYWYRQSLGQGLEFLIYFQGNSAPDKSGLPSDRFSAERTGGSVSTLTIQRTQQEDSAVYLCASGRGVYEQYFGPGTRLTVT.